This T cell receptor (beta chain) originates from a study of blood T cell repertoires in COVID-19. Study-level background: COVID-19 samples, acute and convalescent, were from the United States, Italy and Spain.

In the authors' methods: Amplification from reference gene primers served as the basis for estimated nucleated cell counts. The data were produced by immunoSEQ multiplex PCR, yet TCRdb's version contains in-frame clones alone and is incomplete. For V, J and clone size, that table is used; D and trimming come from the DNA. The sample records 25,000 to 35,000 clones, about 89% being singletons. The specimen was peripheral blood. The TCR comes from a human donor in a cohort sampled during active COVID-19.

In nucleotides, the CDR3 is TGCGCCAGCAGCATCGACAGGGCCTATGGCTACACCTTC. It specifies CASSIDRAYGYTF. V usage is TRBV5-1 and J usage is TRBJ1-2; 7 bases align to TRBD1. V lost 4 bases to trimming and J lost 4 bases; unmatched junction nucleotides: 4. Germline lookup yields CDR1 SGHRS and CDR2 YFSETQ. The CDR3 loop spans 13 amino acids.